This T cell receptor (beta chain) was observed in a study of response to subunit inactivated influenza vaccine. V gave up 5 bases and J gave up 4 bases; unmatched junction bases: 8. The length of the CDR3 is 15 residues. CDR1 is DFQATT, CDR2 SNEGSKA, per germline (reference sequence). MiXCR was run by TCRdb on the RT-PCR reads, yielding one entry per CDR3 protein. The table lists 500,000 to 600,000 distinct CDR3 sequences, 12% of them singletons. Specimen: PBMCs from blood, collected on the day of vaccination. The chain employs TRBV20-1 and TRBJ2-7; 13 positions match TRBD2. The origin of this receptor is a man between 50 and 59 years old who received an inactivated influenza vaccine. CDR3 coding DNA: TGCAGTGCTTCCCCAGGACTAGCGGGGGTTTACGAGCAGTACTTC. It yields the protein CSASPGLAGVYEQYF.